This T cell receptor (beta chain) came from a study of tumor-infiltrating lymphocytes in primary liver carcinoma. Overall study: Every patient in the cohort had a primary liver carcinoma. That carcinoma was treated by surgical resection. Ranging in age from 30 to 69 years, the patients were men and women. Roughly 3.5 to 7.13 million productive TCRbeta reads came from each sample, comparable across tissue types. Whole-study results and caveats: Tumor region pairs outstripped tumor-adjacent and tumor-blood pairs in overlap.

Concerning this clonotype itself: The antigen is not known. Being one base from a much bigger clone, this may be a read error.

Out of unsorted whole blood came the blood RNA, and germline DNA was extracted as well. Synthesis of TCR beta cDNA was carried out from approximately 470 ng total RNA with a constant-region primer. Three-round nested multiplex PCR performed with slightly modified ARM-PCR produced the TCR beta libraries. Via MiXCR, TCRdb re-called the multiplex PCR reads, giving one row per CDR3 protein. The sample yields fewer than 400,000 distinct CDR3 sequences, approximately 54% seen once. This clonotype was obtained from a woman aged 25 to 39 with primary liver carcinoma and hepatitis B virus infection. Sequenced: peripheral blood.

CDR3: CSVEVLAGGSDEQFF. The CDR3 DNA reads TGCAGCGTTGAAGTTTTGGCGGGAGGGAGCGACGAGCAGTTCTTC. This sequence joins TRBV29-1 and TRBJ2-1, with 9 bases that match TRBD2. Germline V gene sequence: CDR1 SQVTM, CDR2 ANQGSEA. The CDR3 has 15 amino acids. With 1 base clipped from V and 10 bases from J, the junction kept 11 bases outside the gene matches.